These T cell receptor beta chains were read from a single sample in a study of post-analysis software for immune sequencing data. TCRdb processed the PCR reads anew with MiXCR; each CDR3 protein has one entry. The sample shows about 200,000 distinct CDR3 sequences, around 29% of them seen only once. The sample comprised blood. The receptor source for this set is a girl younger than 18 with multiple sclerosis. Each CDR3 is given with its conserved first and last residue. The order of the fields is D gene, V gene, clone size, J gene, CDR3 DNA, CDR3 protein. D genes are given only for firm matches. Size tells how often a clone was seen (once, few, many) or the class of an expanded clone, and some rows leave it out.

TRBD1,TRBV20-1,.,TRBJ2-1,TGCAGTGCTAGAGATCCTGGACAGGGACCCTATGAGCAGTTCTTC,CSARDPGQGPYEQFF
TRBD2,TRBV7-6,many,TRBJ2-7,TGTGCCAGCAGTCTTAGAGTGCTAGCGGGATCAAGTGGAAACGAGCAGTACTTC,CASSLRVLAGSSGNEQYF
.,TRBV6-6,few,TRBJ1-1,TGTGCCAGCAGTTACAGCCGACAGCAAATGAACACTGAAGCTTTCTTT,CASSYSRQQMNTEAFF
.,TRBV5-1,many,TRBJ2-5,TGCGCCAGCAGCTTGGGAGTGGCGGGGCAAGAGACCCAGTACTTC,CASSLGVAGQETQYF
.,TRBV7-9,few,TRBJ1-6,TGTGCCAGCAGCTTAGAGGTGGCCTCACCCCTCCACTTT,CASSLEVASPLHF
.,TRBV20-1,.,TRBJ1-1,TGCAGTCCTAGGCCGCGGGCCAGGGACACTGAAGCTTTCTTT,CSPRPRARDTEAFF
.,TRBV7-2,.,TRBJ2-3,TGTGCCAGCAGCTGGAGCCAAGCCACAGATACGCAGTATTTT,CASSWSQATDTQYF
.,TRBV19,few,TRBJ1-6,TGTGCCAGTAGCAGCAAGAGCTCCTATAATTCACCCCTCCACTTT,CASSSKSSYNSPLHF
.,TRBV2,few,TRBJ2-7,TGTGCCAGCAGTAAAACCTACGAGCAGTACTTC,CASSKTYEQYF
.,TRBV6-6,.,TRBJ2-5,TGTGCCAGCGGCGCGGGACCGGAGACCCAGTACTTC,CASGAGPETQYF
.,TRBV29-1,many,TRBJ1-2,TGCAGCGTTGAAGTTGGGCAGGAAATTTATGGCTACACCTTC,CSVEVGQEIYGYTF
.,TRBV7-2,.,TRBJ2-7,TGTGCCAGCAGCAAAGAAGGGGGCGAGCAGTACTTC,CASSKEGGEQYF
TRBD2,TRBV14,.,TRBJ2-1,TGTGTCAGCAGCCAAGCTGGGACTAGCGCCAATGAGCAGTTCTTC,CVSSQAGTSANEQFF
.,TRBV29-1,few,TRBJ1-3,TGCAGCGTTGAAGCATCTGGAAACACCACATATTTT,CSVEASGNTTYF
.,TRBV15,many,TRBJ2-4,TGTGCCACCAGCAGGGGGGACTTAAACATTCAGTACTTC,CATSRGDLNIQYF
.,TRBV11-1,few,TRBJ1-1,TGTGCCAGCAGCCCCCAGAGAAACACTGAAGCTTTCTTT,CASSPQRNTEAFF
.,TRBV3-1,few,TRBJ2-1,TGTGCCAGCAGCCAAGTGGCTAGCCTCTTCTTAAGCTCCTACAATGAGCAGTTCTTC,CASSQVASLFLSSYNEQFF
.,TRBV28,.,TRBJ1-5,TGTGCCAGCAGTTTAGCCCTCAGCAATCAGCCCCAGCATTTT,CASSLALSNQPQHF
.,TRBV10-3,many,TRBJ2-5,TGTGCCATCAGTGAAGGGACATCCGGCGGGACCCAGTACTTC,CAISEGTSGGTQYF
TRBD1,TRBV11-3,.,TRBJ2-7,TGTGCCAGCAGCCTCAGACACAGGGGGTCTTTCTCCTACGAGCAGTACTTC,CASSLRHRGSFSYEQYF
.,TRBV5-1,many,TRBJ2-3,TGCGCCAGCAGGGACACCTCGGAGGGTACGCAGTATTTT,CASRDTSEGTQYF
.,TRBV20-1,few,TRBJ1-4,TGCAGTGCTAGGGACACTCGAGGGGGAAAACTGTTTTTT,CSARDTRGGKLFF
.,TRBV15,few,TRBJ1-1,TGTGCCACCAGCAGAGAAACAGGAGCTCTGGGCACTGAAGCTTTCTTT,CATSRETGALGTEAFF
.,TRBV11-2,many,TRBJ2-5,TGTGCCAGCAGCTCTCAAGTGAGGTGGGGCCGGGAGACCCAGTACTTC,CASSSQVRWGRETQYF
TRBD1,TRBV24-1,many,TRBJ2-7,TGTGCCACCGAGGGGGACAGGAACCATTCTCGGGAGCAGTACTTC,CATEGDRNHSREQYF
.,TRBV29-1,few,TRBJ1-5,TGCAGCGTGCGACCACAGGCCAATCAGCCCCAGCATTTT,CSVRPQANQPQHF
.,TRBV11-3,.,TRBJ1-1,TGTGCCAGCAGCTTCAAGGGGTACACTGAAGCTTTCTTT,CASSFKGYTEAFF
.,TRBV3-1,.,TRBJ1-6,TGTGCCAGCAGCCAAAGGGATAATTCACCCCCCCACTTT,CASSQRDNSPPHF
.,TRBV12-3/TRBV12-4,many,TRBJ2-7,TGTGCCAGCAGCCCAGGGGGGACACGAACCTACGAGCAGTACTTC,CASSPGGTRTYEQYF
.,TRBV7-2,.,TRBJ1-1,TGTGCCAGCAGCTTAGAACAGATCCTTCGGAATGGGGGCACTAAAGCTTTCTTT,CASSLEQILRNGGTKAFF
.,TRBV29-1,.,TRBJ1-2,TGCAGCGTTGATTGGGGTGGCTACACCTTC,CSVDWGGYTF
.,TRBV5-1,.,TRBJ2-7,TGCGCCAGCAGCCTAGACAGGGAGGAGTGGTACTTC,CASSLDREEWYF
.,TRBV5-1,few,TRBJ2-7,TGCGCCAGCAGCTGGGTCCTAGGCGCCTACGAGCAGTACTTC,CASSWVLGAYEQYF
TRBD1,TRBV6-6,many,TRBJ2-3,TGTGCCAGCACGAGGGGGCGGAGTGGGCGAGATACGCAGTATTTT,CASTRGRSGRDTQYF
.,TRBV20-1,many,TRBJ2-3,TGCAGTGCTGACAGGCGGAGCACAGATACGCAGTATTTT,CSADRRSTDTQYF
TRBD1,TRBV29-1,.,TRBJ2-5,TGCAGCGTTGGACTCAACAGGGGGCGCGGAGAGACCCAGTACTTC,CSVGLNRGRGETQYF
.,TRBV5-6,.,TRBJ1-1,TGTGCCAGCAGCTTGCTTCTTCTGTGGCGGAGCACTGAAGCTTTCTTT,CASSLLLLWRSTEAFF
TRBD2,TRBV10-2,many,TRBJ2-5,TGCGCCAGCAGGACTAGCGGGGCAGGGGAGACCCAGTACTTC,CASRTSGAGETQYF
.,TRBV7-8,many,TRBJ2-3,TGTGCCAGCAGGCCGGGACCCAGGCGCACAGATACGCAGTATTTT,CASRPGPRRTDTQYF
TRBD2,TRBV7-6,once,TRBJ2-2,TGTGCCAGCAGCTCAGCCTCCTATCTGACGCCGGGGGGCACCGGGGAGCTGTTTTTT,CASSSASYLTPGGTGELFF
TRBD2,TRBV5-1,few,TRBJ2-5,TGCGCCAGCAGCTGGGGGATCACCGGGACTAGGAAGGAGACCCAGTACTTC,CASSWGITGTRKETQYF
.,TRBV7-8,.,TRBJ2-6,TGTGCCAGCAGCTGGGGACCCCCTTCTGGGGCCAACGTCCTGACTTTC,CASSWGPPSGANVLTF
TRBD2,TRBV29-1,many,TRBJ2-3,TGCAGCGTTCCCCGGACTAGCGGGAGTTCAGATACGCAGTATTTT,CSVPRTSGSSDTQYF
TRBD2,TRBV28,many,TRBJ2-3,TGTGCCAGCAGTTTAGGGCTAGCGGGAGATACGCAGTATTTT,CASSLGLAGDTQYF
.,TRBV27,.,TRBJ2-3,TGTGCCAGCAGTTTATATGCGGGTGTCACAGATATGCAGTATTTT,CASSLYAGVTDMQYF
.,TRBV5-1,few,TRBJ1-4,TGCGCCAGCAGCTTGGACGGTAATGAAAAACTGTTTTTT,CASSLDGNEKLFF